These 24 T cell receptor beta chains came from one sample sequenced in a study of shared T cell receptors in the human thymus. The method was immunoSEQ multiplex PCR; TCRdb's version includes in-frame clones alone and lacks a portion of them. The sample yields roughly 500,000 clones, around 78% seen once. The same specimen was also included in a second study, on human thymus T cells.

The sample comprised thymocytes. The receptors originated from a boy in the first two years of life with a congenital heart defect.

This chain connects TRBV6-1 to TRBJ2-7; TRBD1 agrees at 8 bases. The V and J ends lost 6 bases and 2 bases, in that order; junction bases with no gene match: 6. The CDR3 totals 14 residues. In germline, CDR1 is MNHNS, CDR2 SASEGT. In DNA, the CDR3 is TGTGCCAGCAGCACAGGGGGATTTGCCTACGAGCAGTACTTC. Translated: CASSTGGFAYEQYF.

Regarding this clone: An end of the junction does not agree with germline; a read error may underlie this. The chain uses TRBV7-7 and TRBJ2-5; 7 bases map to TRBD2. This CDR3 comprises 16 residues. The germline CDR1 and CDR2 sequences are SSHAT and FNYEAQ (reference sequence). This chain's CDR3 is CASSLDAGESEETQYF. The CDR3 nucleotides are TGTGCTAGCAGCTTAGACGCGGGAGAGAGTGAGGAGACCCAGTACTTC. Combining the CDR3 with reference TRBV7-7 and TRBJ2-5 gives the whole variable domain GAGVSQSPRYKVTKRGQDVTLRCDPISSHATLYWYQQALGQGPEFLTYFNYEAQPDKSGLPSDRFSAERPEGSISTLTIQRTEQRDSAMYRCASSLDAGESEETQYFGPGTRLLVL.

The chain recombines TRBV20-1 with TRBJ1-2; possible D gene TRBD1, 5 bases. Trimming shortened V by 5 bases and J by 5 bases, and 9 bases separated the two germline ends. The length of the CDR3 is 11 residues. Per the germline V gene, CDR1 is DFQATT and CDR2 is SNEGSKA (reference sequence). The CDR3 nucleotides are TGCAGTGCTCAGACAGTATATGGCTACACCTTC. This translates into CSAQTVYGYTF.

The chain recombines TRBV28 with TRBJ1-6; 9 bases fit TRBD1. Germline CDR1 and CDR2: MDHEN and SYDVKM. The length of the CDR3 is 18 residues. J lost 5 bases, V lost 5 bases, and 13 bases had no gene match. As DNA, the CDR3 is TGTGCCAGCAGTCCCCGCCTGAGGGGGACAGGGAATAATTCACCCCTCCACTTT. This translates into CASSPRLRGTGNNSPLHF.

This clone was counted only a few times. The genes are TRBV28 and TRBJ2-3; 10 nucleotides line up with TRBD2. This CDR3 contains 15 residues. V lost 6 bases to trimming and J lost 4 bases; unmatched junction nucleotides: 7. The germline CDR1 and CDR2 sequences are MDHEN and SYDVKM. The CDR3 reads CASRRLAGVADTQYF. For the CDR3, the DNA is TGTGCCAGCAGGAGGCTAGCGGGAGTAGCAGATACGCAGTATTTT.

The chain carries TRBV5-1 and TRBJ2-1; 7 bases are shared with TRBD2. CDR3 size: 15 residues. The germline V gene has CDR1 SGHRS and CDR2 YFSETQ. The junction had 11 bases not matched to a gene; V was cut back by 4 bases and J by 7 bases. CDR3 loop: CASSGGLVVVNEQFF. The CDR3 DNA reads TGCGCCAGCAGCGGCGGACTAGTGGTCGTGAATGAGCAGTTCTTC.

The chain recombines TRBV7-9 with TRBJ1-1; possibly TRBD1 for D (6 bases). Germline CDR1 reads SEHNR; CDR2 reads FQNEAQ (reference sequence). V was clipped by 1 base and J by 1 base, with 10 bases between them. The CDR3 spans 15 residues. CDR3: CASSLGGGGNTEAFF. The CDR3 bases are TGTGCCAGCAGCTTAGGAGGGGGGGGGAACACTGAAGCTTTCTTT.

The chain has TRBV28 and TRBJ2-2, with 9 bases matching TRBD1. Germline CDR1 reads MDHEN; CDR2 reads SYDVKM. The CDR3 spans 17 residues. The trim removed 2 bases at V and 5 bases at J, leaving 9 bases unmatched. This CDR3 is CASSLPLDRGWTGELFF. In DNA, the CDR3 is TGTGCCAGCAGTTTACCCCTAGACAGGGGGTGGACCGGGGAGCTGTTTTTT. Full variable domain (remainder filled in from reference TRBV28 and TRBJ2-2): DVKVTQSSRYLVKRTGEKVFLECVQDMDHENMFWYRQDPGLGLRLIYFSYDVKMKEKGDIPEGYSVSREKKERFSLILESASTNQTSMYLCASSLPLDRGWTGELFFGEGSRLTVL.

The V and J genes are TRBV13 and TRBJ2-3, with 7 bases that match TRBD2. Unmatched junction bases numbered 4, after V lost 0 bases and J lost 1 base. The length of the CDR3 is 16 residues. The germline CDR1 and CDR2 sequences are PRHDT and FYEKMQ (reference sequence). The CDR3 sequence is CASSLGRGRGTDTQYF. CDR3 nucleotides: TGTGCCAGCAGCTTAGGGCGCGGGAGAGGCACAGATACGCAGTATTTT.

The chain carries TRBV18 and TRBJ2-3; possibly TRBD1 for D (6 bases). The CDR3 contains 15 residues. V was shortened by 3 bases and J by 2 bases, with 12 bases between the two germline ends. Germline CDR1 KGHSH, CDR2 LQKENI. CDR3 in DNA: TGTGCCAGCTCACCTAGGACAGACCCCACAGATACGCAGTATTTT. Translated, it gives CASSPRTDPTDTQYF.

J is TRBJ1-2 and V is TRBV19, with TRBD1 matching over 7 bases. With 6 bases clipped from V and 4 bases from J, the junction kept 8 bases outside the gene matches. From germline, CDR1 is LNHDA and CDR2 SQIVND (reference sequence). CDR3 length: 14 amino acids. CDR3 coding DNA: TGTGCCAGTAGCAGGGGGGAACATCCCTATGGCTACACCTTC. Translated, it gives CASSRGEHPYGYTF.

V is TRBV18 and J is TRBJ2-5; a possible D gene is TRBD2 (6 bases). Between the trimmed V and J ends, which lost 3 bases and 3 bases, there was a span of 14 bases. The CDR3 loop spans 15 amino acids. The germline V gene has CDR1 KGHSH and CDR2 LQKENI. CDR3 bases: TGTGCCAGCTCACCTGGGGGACGGGGGAAAGAGACCCAGTACTTC. Amino acids: CASSPGGRGKETQYF.

This clone was seen once. A read error may account for a junction end that differs from germline. The chain recombines TRBV7-7 with TRBJ2-4; TRBD2 matches 8 bases. The CDR3 runs to 19 residues. Germline CDR1 reads SSHAT; CDR2 reads FNYEAQ (reference sequence). CDR3 loop: CASSLNTSGETAVKNIQYF. Written as DNA, the CDR3 is TGTGCTAGCAGCTTGAACACTAGCGGCGAGACGGCAGTCAAAAACATTCAGTACTTC.

The chain combines TRBV6-6 with TRBJ2-1; 10 bases are shared with TRBD2. With 8 bases clipped from V and 8 bases from J, the junction kept 6 bases outside the gene matches. Germline values: CDR1 MNHNY, CDR2 SVGAGI (reference sequence). This CDR3 comprises 13 residues. The CDR3 DNA follows: TGTGCCAGCTCTAGCGGGAGAGGGGATGAGCAGTTCTTC. Encoded protein: CASSSGRGDEQFF.

This clone was seen a single time. The chain carries TRBV5-6 and TRBJ2-7; 15 bases agree with TRBD2. Unmatched junction bases numbered 8, after V lost 4 bases and J lost 0 bases. CDR3 length: 18 residues. CDR1 and CDR2 (germline): SGHDT, YYEEEE. CDR3 in amino acids: CASSHGTSGRIISYEQYF. The CDR3 nucleotides read TGTGCCAGCAGCCACGGGACTAGCGGGAGGATTATCTCCTACGAGCAGTACTTC.

This clone was counted a few times. The CDR3 DNA reads as TGTGCCAGCAGACCCCTCTGGAGCGACCCTGATATGTACCAAGAGACCCAGTACTTC. This codes for CASRPLWSDPDMYQETQYF. The V and J genes are TRBV27 and TRBJ2-5; D unresolved. Germline V gene lookup returns CDR1 MNHEY and CDR2 SMNVEV (reference sequence). The length of the CDR3 is 19 residues. Trimming took 6 bases from V and 0 from J, leaving 26 bases between them.

The chain uses TRBV10-3 and TRBJ2-1; TRBD2 aligns across 7 bases. The CDR3 loop spans 16 amino acids. Trimming at V came to 0 bases and at J to 10 bases, leaving 12 bases not matched to a gene. Germline CDR1 ENHRY, CDR2 SYGVKD. The CDR3 sequence is CAISESRRESMEEQFF. The CDR3 nucleotides are TGTGCCATCAGTGAGTCCAGGCGGGAGAGTATGGAAGAGCAGTTCTTC.

The chain is built from TRBV7-9 and TRBJ2-7; a possible D gene is TRBD2 (6 bases). Germline CDR1 is SEHNR and CDR2 is FQNEAQ (reference sequence). V gave up 4 bases and J gave up 7 bases, with 17 bases separating them. The CDR3 contains 14 residues. The CDR3 here is CASSYGGSVLEQYF. The DNA for the CDR3 is TGTGCCAGCAGCTATGGGGGGTCTGTTTTAGAGCAGTACTTC.

The rearrangement joins TRBV5-8 to TRBJ2-7, with 9 bases fitting TRBD1. Per germline, CDR1 SGHTS and CDR2 YDEGEE. The CDR3 length is 14 residues. Trimming cost V 0 bases and J 6 bases; bases outside gene matches: 4. The CDR3 spells CASSLEGQGCEQYF. In DNA form, the CDR3 reads TGTGCCAGCAGCTTGGAGGGACAGGGTTGCGAGCAGTACTTC.

The rearrangement uses TRBV30 and TRBJ1-1, with 7 nucleotides matching TRBD1. The CDR3 runs to 14 residues. V lost 0 bases to trimming and J lost 1 base; unmatched junction nucleotides: 2. The V gene's germline CDR1 is GTSNPN and CDR2 SVGIG (reference sequence). The CDR3 spells CAWSVWTGNTEAFF. The CDR3 coding sequence is TGTGCCTGGAGTGTTTGGACAGGGAACACTGAAGCTTTCTTT.

The chain's CDR3 is CASSAEGGPNQPQHF. The CDR3 bases are TGTGCCAGCAGCGCAGAAGGGGGTCCCAATCAGCCCCAGCATTTT. This rearrangement joins TRBV28 to TRBJ1-5; weak D call: TRBD1 (6 bases). The V gene's germline CDR1 is MDHEN and CDR2 SYDVKM. The CDR3 consists of 15 residues. The ends were cut back, 6 bases at V and 3 bases at J, with 15 bases in the middle.

This chain uses TRBV4-3 with TRBJ2-3; 8 bases match TRBD1. CDR3 length: 16 amino acids. From germline, CDR1 is LGHNA and CDR2 YSLEER. Trimming cost V 0 bases and J 3 bases; bases outside gene matches: 5. CDR3 sequence (DNA): TGCGCCAGCAGCCAAGATTTCCAGGGGGCAACAGATACGCAGTATTTT. It translates to CASSQDFQGATDTQYF.

The rearrangement links TRBV4-2 to TRBJ1-1, with D possibly being TRBD1 (6 bases). Trimming took off 3 bases at V and 4 bases at J, with 15 bases between the two ends. The CDR3 spans 15 residues. CDR1 and CDR2 from the germline V gene are LGHNA and YNFKEQ. The CDR3 loop reads CASSQGGGTLTEAFF. The CDR3 region has the DNA TGTGCCAGCAGCCAGGGCGGGGGCACTCTCACTGAAGCTTTCTTT.

This chain joins TRBV12-5 and TRBJ2-2, with 10 bases aligning to TRBD2. V gave up 5 bases and J gave up 4 bases; unmatched junction bases: 7. This CDR3 contains 16 residues. Germline CDR1 is LGHNT and CDR2 is FRNRAP. This chain's CDR3 is CASGIRAGGPTGELFF. The DNA for the CDR3 is TGTGCTAGTGGTATCCGAGCGGGAGGGCCCACCGGGGAGCTGTTTTTT.